This T cell receptor beta chain was profiled in a study of cytomegalovirus exposure and HLA in healthy donors. Worth noting for this clone: Its target is unknown.

Points from the study as a whole: Trimming of TCR beta V- and J-genes showed a link, identified in a later analysis, to a missense DCLRE1C variant. Earlier analysis looked at TCR beta V segments, and most were productive about 87% or about 30% of the time.

This cohort consisted of healthy bone marrow donors. The study ran its PCR with 60 Vbeta and 13 Jbeta primers. Using immunoSEQ multiplex PCR, the repertoire was profiled, and TCRdb retains in-frame clones only, with some absent. Among under 200,000 clones listed, about 79% were seen once. Trimming removed 5 bases from V and 2 bases from J; junction bases left unmatched: 4. CDR1 and CDR2 (germline): SNHLY, FYNNEI. The CDR3 covers 16 residues. This receptor was identified in a female donor in good health and CMV-seronegative. V and J are TRBV2 and TRBJ2-6, with 9 bases fitting TRBD1. Specimen: PBMCs. This CDR3 is CASSKDRGTGANVLTF. The CDR3 DNA is TGTGCCAGCAGTAAGGACAGGGGAACTGGGGCCAACGTCCTGACTTTC.